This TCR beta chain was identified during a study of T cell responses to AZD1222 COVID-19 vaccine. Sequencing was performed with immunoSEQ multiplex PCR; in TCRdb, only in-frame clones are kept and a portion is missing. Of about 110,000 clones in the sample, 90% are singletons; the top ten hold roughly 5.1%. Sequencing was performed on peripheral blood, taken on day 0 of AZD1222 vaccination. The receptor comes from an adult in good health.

The CDR3, as DNA: TGTGCCAGCTCACCTCAAGGTTACTCTGGAAACACCATATATTTT. As protein: CASSPQGYSGNTIYF. This chain joins TRBV18 and TRBJ1-3; no firm D call. The length of the CDR3 is 15 residues. Germline V gene lookup returns CDR1 KGHSH and CDR2 LQKENI. V gave up 3 bases and J gave up 0 bases, with 9 bases separating them.